This note documents a single TCR beta chain sequence. The data were obtained in a study of blood T cell repertoires in COVID-19. Study-wide context: Some COVID-19 samples were acute and others convalescent; all came from the United States, Italy and Spain. The analysed material was cDNA or gDNA that came from T cells, B-cell-depleted T cells, or PBMCs.

Original processing methods: Estimation of nucleated cell counts relied on the amplification of reference gene primers. The repertoire was sequenced with immunoSEQ multiplex PCR; TCRdb's copy has only in-frame clones and lacks some. The DNA gave D and trimming, while V, J and clone size come from that table. The table includes fewer than 200,000 clones, around four fifths detected once. Input material: peripheral blood. The TCR sequence derives from a woman older than 75 with acute or convalescent COVID-19.

CDR3 in DNA: TGTGCCAGCAGTTTATCGAGGCAGGGTATACACGAGCAGTACTTC. Translated, it gives CASSLSRQGIHEQYF. The chain links TRBV27 to TRBJ2-7; D is possibly TRBD1 (5 bases). The CDR3 has 15 amino acids. CDR1 is MNHEY and CDR2 is SMNVEV in the germline V gene (reference sequence). V lost 0 bases to trimming and J lost 5 bases, with 14 bases between them.